This T cell receptor beta chain appears in the sequencing data of a study of T-cell memory formation after mild COVID-19 (TCRdb year 2021). In terms of the full investigation: Most TCR sequence clusters were specific to one of the two donors. T-cell clones expanding and contracting after mild COVID-19 in a couple of donors were tracked by longitudinal TCRalpha and TCRbeta repertoire sequencing. The cohort was made up of two young adult volunteers, one female and one male, who were previously healthy. General conclusions and limits of the study: Contracting CD4+ clones were found mainly in CM and EM memory subsets, while CD8+ clones were enriched in EMRA. The study covered only two mild cases, and larger cohorts including severe cases with pre-infection samples were considered necessary. Clones that contracted from day 15 to 85 showed balanced CD4/CD8 phenotypes, whereas a second wave of clones that expanded from day 15 to 37 leaned towards CD4+. SARS-CoV-2 specificity was not confirmed for the second-wave clones peaking on day 37. Some responding clones were detected in pre-infection memory, which suggested that pre-existing cross-reactive memory T cells had joined the SARS-CoV-2 response.

This clonotype showed up just a few times. Its target antigen remains unknown. No base qualities exist here, and no much larger clone lies one base off it. Cut back by 9 bases and 2 bases, the V and J ends lie 11 bases apart. CDR1 and CDR2 are read off the germline V gene (reference sequence) as LNHDA and SQIVND. CDR3 length: 13 amino acids, cysteine to phenylalanine. The retained sequence is limited to the CDR3, 39 bases, with the frame set at the first base. Ficoll-Paque density gradient centrifugation was used to isolate PBMCs. Sequencing relied on an Illumina NovaSeq 6000. Using 5'RACE with constant-segment primers, TCRalpha and TCRbeta cDNA libraries were constructed, with sample barcodes and unique molecular identifiers added in the process. RNA was extracted from every sample with Trizol reagent. Libraries were amplified in two PCR steps, with a second sample barcode and Illumina TruSeq adapters added in the second step. Libraries were sequenced on an Illumina NovaSeq with 2 x 150 bp paired-end reads. On the study's bioinformatics: Reads were demultiplexed and collapsed into UMI-guided consensus sequences with migec v1.2.7. With mixcr v2.1.11, UMI consensuses were aligned to TRA and TRB V and J templates and assembled into clonotypes. Expanded or contracted clonotypes were those called significant by both edgeR and NoisET, with noise models trained on biological replicates. For edgeR calls, the thresholds were a false discovery rate-adjusted p below 0.01 and a log2 fold-change of 1. As an exploratory analysis of dynamics, PCA with hierarchical clustering was applied to max-normalized trajectories of the 1000 most abundant clonotypes. Separately sequenced CD4+ and CD8+ repertoires were used to assign a CD4 or CD8 phenotype to each responding clone. Through fastp at Q25 and MiXCR, TCRdb rebuilt clones from the public reads, retaining in-frame beta chains. CDR3 protein duplicates are merged, each entry listing the most common genes and DNA. In this record, the V and J calls reflect TCRdb's handling and not the investigators' own analysis. The sample has a few hundred thousand distinct CDR3 sequences on record, around a tenth of them singletons. Around a fifth of the sample comes from the top ten.

This TCR derives from a man younger than 35 who had mild COVID-19 (a few samples of this study predate the infection). The sample titles of this study are shuffled in the database, so cell type and time point are left out; the donor was told from shared clones. The sequenced sample consisted of PBMCs or a T cell subset sorted from them (not recorded which). This chain joins TRBV19 to TRBJ2-1; the D match is possibly TRBD1 or TRBD2, with 5 bases aligned in each. CDR3 region: CASQGAAYNEQFF. The DNA sequence is given as TGTGCCAGCCAGGGAGCGGCCTACAATGAGCAGTTCTTC.